This is a list of T cell receptor beta chains from one sample in a study of blood T cell repertoires in COVID-19. Clones were read by immunoSEQ multiplex PCR, and TCRdb kept only the in-frame ones, dropping some. The sample has about 220,000 clones, 65% to 85% seen once; the top ten hold 3% to 4%. The specimen sequenced was PBMCs or T cells enriched from blood (not recorded which). The receptors originated from a woman between 55 and 75 years old who had recovered from COVID-19. Both conserved end residues are part of each CDR3. The D gene is left open where the match is weak. Not all rows give a size; the values are once, few, many and, for expanded clones, a class.

. TRBJ1-4 TRBD1 TRBV6-5 TGTGCCAGCAATTTCAGGGGGCGCCTTGAAAAACTGTTTTTT CASNFRGRLEKLFF
few TRBJ1-2 . TRBV7-9 TGTGCCAGCAGCCCGTCCCGCGGGGGCTACACCTTC CASSPSRGGYTF
. TRBJ2-1 TRBD2 TRBV10-3 TGTGCCATCAGCCCTGGACTAGCGGGAGGAGATGAGCAGTTCTTC CAISPGLAGGDEQFF
. TRBJ2-1 TRBD2 TRBV29-1 TGCAGCGTTCCGCCGGGACTAGCGGGAGGGCAGAGCTCCTACAATGAGCAGTTCTTC CSVPPGLAGGQSSYNEQFF
. TRBJ1-3 . TRBV6-5 TGTGCCAGCACCCAGACAGCTGGAAACACCATATATTTT CASTQTAGNTIYF
. TRBJ1-4 . TRBV4-1 TGCGCCAGCAGCCAAGATCGGAGCGGGGAATACGAAAAACTGTTTTTT CASSQDRSGEYEKLFF
. TRBJ2-3 . TRBV7-9 TGTGCCAGCAGCTTAGTCCTCAGCACAGATACGCAGTATTTT CASSLVLSTDTQYF
. TRBJ2-1 TRBD2 TRBV10-3 TGTGCCATTGTGGGAGAAGCGGGAGGGCTGGGATACAATGAGCAGTTCTTC CAIVGEAGGLGYNEQFF
. TRBJ2-7 TRBD1 TRBV11-3 TGTGCCAGCAGCTCCCAAACAGGGGACTACGAGCAGTACTTC CASSSQTGDYEQYF
once TRBJ1-1 . TRBV6-5 TGTGCCAGCAGTTATATTCATCGGACAGAGTACACTGAAGCTTTCTTT CASSYIHRTEYTEAFF
. TRBJ1-6 . TRBV7-9 TGTGCCAGCAGCCTCAACTCTAATTCACCCCTCCACTTT CASSLNSNSPLHF
. TRBJ1-1 . TRBV7-2 TGTGCCAGCAGCTTAGCGGGCACTAACACTGAAGCTTTCTTT CASSLAGTNTEAFF
. TRBJ1-5 TRBD1 TRBV7-9 TGTGCCAGCAGCGTGACAGGGAATCAGCCCCAGCATTTT CASSVTGNQPQHF
. TRBJ2-2 . TRBV18 TGTGCCAGCTCACCAGCGTCCGGGGACACCGGGGAGCTGTTTTTT CASSPASGDTGELFF
. TRBJ2-7 . TRBV7-2 TGTGCCAGCAGCTTAGGGACAGTCCTTTACGAGCAGTACTTC CASSLGTVLYEQYF
. TRBJ1-1 . TRBV3-1/TRBV3-2 TGTGCCAGCAGCTCCACGGCCAGGAGGGCTTTCTTT CASSSTARRAFF
. TRBJ2-3 . TRBV6-6 TGTGCCAGCAGTTATGCGGGGCGGCCTAGCACAGATACGCAGTATTTT CASSYAGRPSTDTQYF
. TRBJ2-2 . TRBV3-1/TRBV3-2 TGTGCCAGCAGCCAGGTCAGACAGAACACCGGGGAGCTGTTTTTT CASSQVRQNTGELFF
. TRBJ2-2 . TRBV14 TGTGCCAGCAGCCAATGGGGCTCCGGGGAGCTGTTTTTT CASSQWGSGELFF
. TRBJ2-7 TRBD2 TRBV19 TGTGCCACTACCCGAGCGGGGGACTACGAGCAGTACTTC CATTRAGDYEQYF
. TRBJ2-2 TRBD2 TRBV2 TGTGCCAGCAGTTGGGGGGGAACCGGGGAGCTGTTTTTT CASSWGGTGELFF
. TRBJ1-2 TRBD1 TRBV7-2 TGTGCCAGCAGCTTAGTTTCAGGGACAGGGGATGGCTACACCTTC CASSLVSGTGDGYTF
. TRBJ2-7 TRBD1 TRBV28 TGTGCCAGCAGTTCAGGACAGGGGGGTCCCTACGAGCAGTACTTC CASSSGQGGPYEQYF
. TRBJ2-1 TRBD2 TRBV3-1/TRBV3-2 TGTGCCAGCAGCCCAAGACTAGCGGGAGGGGCGGAGTTCTTC CASSPRLAGGAEFF
. TRBJ1-4 TRBD1 TRBV12-5 TGTGCTAGTGGTTTAGGAGGGGGCATTACCAATGAAAAACTGTTTTTT CASGLGGGITNEKLFF
. TRBJ1-2 TRBD1 TRBV11-2 TGTGCCAGCAGCTTAGAAGGGACAGTCTTTTCCGGCTACACCTTC CASSLEGTVFSGYTF
. TRBJ1-5 TRBD1 TRBV6-2/TRBV6-3 TGTGCCAGCAGCCGACAGGGGGCACAGCCCCAGCATTTT CASSRQGAQPQHF
. TRBJ2-3 . TRBV29-1 TGCAGCGTTGAGGGGCCAGTTGGGGATACGCAGTATTTT CSVEGPVGDTQYF
. TRBJ2-7 . TRBV18 TGTGCCAGCTCACCACCGGTTCAGGGGTACGAGCAGTACTTC CASSPPVQGYEQYF
. TRBJ2-5 TRBD1 TRBV6-2/TRBV6-3 TGTGCCAGCAGTTACTCGGACAGGGGGTGGAAAGAGACCCAGTACTTC CASSYSDRGWKETQYF
few TRBJ2-7 . TRBV5-5 TGTGCCAGCAGCTTGGACAACCACGAGCAGTACTTC CASSLDNHEQYF
. TRBJ2-1 TRBD2 TRBV19 TGTGCCAGTAGTTGGGGCGGGACTAGCGGGATCCGGGATGAGCAGTTCTTC CASSWGGTSGIRDEQFF
. TRBJ2-2 . TRBV7-2 TGTGCCAGCAGTCAAAGAGGCGGGGCGGGCGGGGAGCTGTTTTTT CASSQRGGAGGELFF
. TRBJ1-5 . TRBV10-2 TGCGCCAGCAGTGCAGGATTAAATCAGCCCCAGCATTTT CASSAGLNQPQHF
. TRBJ2-1 TRBD2 TRBV5-4 TGTGCCAGCAGCTTGACTAGCGGTTTTAATGAGCAGTTCTTC CASSLTSGFNEQFF
. TRBJ2-3 . TRBV7-3 TGTGCCAGCAGCTTAACAGCGGTCCGCACAGATACGCAGTATTTT CASSLTAVRTDTQYF
. TRBJ2-7 TRBD2 TRBV7-8 TGTGCCAGCAGCTTACTGAGACTAGCGGGAGCTTCCTACGAGCAGTACTTC CASSLLRLAGASYEQYF
. TRBJ1-3 TRBD1 TRBV30 TGTGCCTGGAGCGGCGGGACAGGGACGCACTCTGGAAACACCATATATTTT CAWSGGTGTHSGNTIYF
. TRBJ2-7 . TRBV4-3 TGCGCCAGCAGCCAAGAACCGTACAGGGCCCACGAGCAGTACTTC CASSQEPYRAHEQYF
. TRBJ1-2 TRBD1 TRBV9 TGTGCCAGCAGCGTACAGGGGGACTATGGCTACACCTTC CASSVQGDYGYTF
. TRBJ2-6 . TRBV6-4 TGTGCCAGCAGCGAGGCCGGAGGGACTGGGGCCAACGTCCTGACTTTC CASSEAGGTGANVLTF
. TRBJ2-1 . TRBV5-6 TGTGCCAGCAGACAGGGACCGGCCTACAATGAGCAGTTCTTC CASRQGPAYNEQFF
few TRBJ1-1 . TRBV9 TGTGCCAGCAGCGTTCTCGCCGGGGGTGAAGCTTTCTTT CASSVLAGGEAFF
. TRBJ2-1 TRBD1 TRBV5-1 TGCGCCAGCAGGCCTAGACAGGGTACGTCCTACAATGAGCAGTTCTTC CASRPRQGTSYNEQFF
. TRBJ2-5 . TRBV12-5 TGTGCTAGTGGCCCCCCGGGGGGCAGAGAGACCCAGTACTTC CASGPPGGRETQYF
. TRBJ1-1 TRBD1 TRBV5-1 TGCGCCAGCAGCCTATGGACAGGGGATTCTCTAACAGCTTTCTTT CASSLWTGDSLTAFF
. TRBJ1-2 TRBD1 TRBV19 TGTGCCAGTGGAGATCCGGGACAGAACTATGGCTACACCTTC CASGDPGQNYGYTF
. TRBJ1-4 . TRBV4-3 TGCGCCAGCAGCGAACTGGGAGGGGAAAAACTGTTTTTT CASSELGGEKLFF
. TRBJ2-2 TRBD1 TRBV5-6 TGTGCCAGCAGTTTGTGGACAGGAGTGAACACCGGGGAGCTGTTTTTT CASSLWTGVNTGELFF
. TRBJ2-7 TRBD1 TRBV15 TGTGCCACCAGCAGAGAGGGGACAGGCTATAACGAGCAGTACTTC CATSREGTGYNEQYF
. TRBJ2-7 . TRBV7-9 TGTGCCAGCAGCTTAGCTGAGCGGTCCTACGAGCAGTACTTC CASSLAERSYEQYF
. TRBJ1-1 TRBD1 TRBV19 TGTGCCAGTAGTTACGGGACAGGGGTTGAAGCTTTCTTT CASSYGTGVEAFF
. TRBJ1-2 . TRBV3-1/TRBV3-2 TGTGCCAGCAGCCAATTCGGCTATGGCTACACCTTC CASSQFGYGYTF
. TRBJ2-5 TRBD2 TRBV5-4 TGTGCCAGCAGCCGGGAGAGCGGGAGATCTGGAGAGACCCAGTACTTC CASSRESGRSGETQYF